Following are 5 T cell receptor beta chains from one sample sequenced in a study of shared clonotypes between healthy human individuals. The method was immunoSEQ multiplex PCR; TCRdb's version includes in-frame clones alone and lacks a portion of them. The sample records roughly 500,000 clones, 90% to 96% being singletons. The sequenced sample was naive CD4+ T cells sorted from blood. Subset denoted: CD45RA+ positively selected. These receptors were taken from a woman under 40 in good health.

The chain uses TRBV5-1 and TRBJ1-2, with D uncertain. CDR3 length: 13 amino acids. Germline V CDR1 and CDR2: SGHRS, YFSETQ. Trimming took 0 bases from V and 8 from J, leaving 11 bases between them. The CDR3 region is CASSLAPTWGYTF. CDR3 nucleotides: TGCGCCAGCAGCTTGGCCCCCACTTGGGGCTACACCTTC.

CDR3: CASSQPGLAGVGEQYF. DNA for the CDR3: TGTGCCAGCAGCCAACCGGGACTAGCGGGAGTCGGCGAGCAGTACTTC. The chain recombines TRBV14 with TRBJ2-7, with 14 nucleotides matching TRBD2. In germline, CDR1 is SGHDN, CDR2 FVKESK. The V and J ends lost 2 bases and 6 bases, in that order; junction bases with no gene match: 6. The CDR3 sequence is 16 residues long.

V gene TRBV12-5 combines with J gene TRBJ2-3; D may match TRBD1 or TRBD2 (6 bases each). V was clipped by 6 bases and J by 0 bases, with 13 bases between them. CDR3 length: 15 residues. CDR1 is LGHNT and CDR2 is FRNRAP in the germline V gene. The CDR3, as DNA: TGTGCTAGTGGCCCCTCGGGGGCAAGCACAGATACGCAGTATTTT. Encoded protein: CASGPSGASTDTQYF.

DNA for the CDR3: TGTGCCAGCAGCTTGGTGGGAGGACTCACAGATACGCAGTATTTT. It specifies CASSLVGGLTDTQYF. The chain links TRBV5-6 to TRBJ2-3; TRBD2 might be the D (6 bases). With 0 bases removed from V and 2 bases from J, the gap between germline ends came to 10 bases. The germline V gene has CDR1 SGHDT and CDR2 YYEEEE. The CDR3 length is 15 residues.

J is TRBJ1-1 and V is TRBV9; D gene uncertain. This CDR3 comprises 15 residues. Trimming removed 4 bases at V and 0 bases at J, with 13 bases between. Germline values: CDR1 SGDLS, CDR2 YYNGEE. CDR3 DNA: TGTGCCAGCAGCATTGACGGACTGATGAACACTGAAGCTTTCTTT. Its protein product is CASSIDGLMNTEAFF.